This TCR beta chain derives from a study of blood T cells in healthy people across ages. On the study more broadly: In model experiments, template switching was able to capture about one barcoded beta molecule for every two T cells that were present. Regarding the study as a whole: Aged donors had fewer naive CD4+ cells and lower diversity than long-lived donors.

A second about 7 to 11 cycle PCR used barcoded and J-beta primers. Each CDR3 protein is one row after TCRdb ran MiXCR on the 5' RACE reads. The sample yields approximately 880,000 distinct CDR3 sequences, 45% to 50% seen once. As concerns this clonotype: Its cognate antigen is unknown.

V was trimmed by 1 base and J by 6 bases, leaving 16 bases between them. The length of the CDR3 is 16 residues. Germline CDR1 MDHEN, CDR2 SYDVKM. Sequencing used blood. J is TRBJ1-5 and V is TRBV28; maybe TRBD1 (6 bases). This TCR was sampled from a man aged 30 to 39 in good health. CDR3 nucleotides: TGTGCCAGCAGTTTATTCGGGCAGGGGATCAGTCAGCCCCAGCATTTT. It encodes CASSLFGQGISQPQHF.